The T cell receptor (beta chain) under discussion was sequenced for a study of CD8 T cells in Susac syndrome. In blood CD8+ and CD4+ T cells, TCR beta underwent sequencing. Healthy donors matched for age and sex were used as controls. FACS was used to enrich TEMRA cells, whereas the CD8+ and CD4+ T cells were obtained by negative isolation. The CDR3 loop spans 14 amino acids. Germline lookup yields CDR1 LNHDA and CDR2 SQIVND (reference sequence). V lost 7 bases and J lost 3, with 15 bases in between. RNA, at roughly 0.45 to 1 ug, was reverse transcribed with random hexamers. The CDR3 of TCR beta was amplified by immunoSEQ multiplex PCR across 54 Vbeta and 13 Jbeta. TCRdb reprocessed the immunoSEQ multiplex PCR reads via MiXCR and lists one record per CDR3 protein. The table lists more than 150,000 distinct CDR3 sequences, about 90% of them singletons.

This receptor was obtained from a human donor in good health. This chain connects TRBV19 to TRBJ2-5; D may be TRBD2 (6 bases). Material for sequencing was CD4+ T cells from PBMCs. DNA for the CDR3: TGTGCCAGTACCTCCGAGTGGGGGGAAGAGACCCAGTACTTC. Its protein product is CASTSEWGEETQYF.